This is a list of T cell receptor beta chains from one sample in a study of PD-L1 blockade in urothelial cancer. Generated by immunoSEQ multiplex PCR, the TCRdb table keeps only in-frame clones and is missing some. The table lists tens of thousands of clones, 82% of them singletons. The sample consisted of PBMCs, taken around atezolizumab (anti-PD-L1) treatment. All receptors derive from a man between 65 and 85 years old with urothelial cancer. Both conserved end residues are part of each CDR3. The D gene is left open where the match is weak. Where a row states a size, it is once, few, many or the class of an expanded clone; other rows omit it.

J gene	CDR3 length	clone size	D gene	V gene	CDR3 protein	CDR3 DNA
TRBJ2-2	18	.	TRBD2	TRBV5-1	CASSFGTSGRRVGGELFF	TGCGCCAGCAGCTTCGGGACTAGCGGGAGGAGAGTAGGCGGGGAGCTGTTTTTT
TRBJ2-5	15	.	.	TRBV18	CASSPRDGQGETQYF	TGTGCCAGCTCACCCAGGGACGGGCAGGGGGAGACCCAGTACTTC
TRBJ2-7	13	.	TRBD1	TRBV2	CASSVDRAYEQYF	TGTGCCAGCAGTGTGGACAGGGCCTACGAGCAGTACTTC
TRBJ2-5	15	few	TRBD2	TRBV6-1	CASSELAGGQETQYF	TGTGCCAGCAGTGAACTAGCGGGGGGGCAAGAGACCCAGTACTTC
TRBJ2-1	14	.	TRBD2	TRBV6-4	CASSTLAGENEQFF	TGTGCCAGCAGTACGCTAGCGGGAGAGAATGAGCAGTTCTTC
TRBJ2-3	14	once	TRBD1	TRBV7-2	CASSQDRGGDTQYF	TGTGCCAGCAGCCAAGACAGGGGAGGAGATACGCAGTATTTT
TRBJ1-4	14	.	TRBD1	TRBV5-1	CASSLRTGDEKLFF	TGCGCCAGCAGCTTAAGGACAGGGGATGAAAAACTGTTTTTT
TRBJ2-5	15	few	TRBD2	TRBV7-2	CASSPGLAGGETQYF	TGTGCCAGCAGCCCGGGACTAGCGGGGGGAGAGACCCAGTACTTC
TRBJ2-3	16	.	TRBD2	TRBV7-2	CASSLAGGRSTDTQYF	TGTGCCAGCAGCTTAGCTGGCGGGAGGAGCACAGATACGCAGTATTTT
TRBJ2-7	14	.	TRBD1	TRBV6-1	CASSGGQGTYEQYF	TGTGCCAGCAGCGGGGGACAGGGAACCTACGAGCAGTACTTC
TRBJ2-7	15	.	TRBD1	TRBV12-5	CASGPPGQGSYEQYF	TGTGCTAGTGGACCACCGGGACAGGGCTCCTACGAGCAGTACTTC
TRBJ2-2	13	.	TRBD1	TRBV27	CASRSGGTGELFF	TGTGCCAGCAGGTCAGGGGGCACCGGGGAGCTGTTTTTT
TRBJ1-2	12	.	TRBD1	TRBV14	CASSPGGYGYTF	TGTGCCAGCAGCCCAGGGGGCTATGGCTACACCTTC
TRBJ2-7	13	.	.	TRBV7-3	CASSWGDGYEQYF	TGTGCCAGCAGCTGGGGGGACGGTTACGAGCAGTACTTC
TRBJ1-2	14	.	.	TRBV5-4	CASSLAADYYGYTF	TGTGCCAGCAGCTTGGCCGCAGATTACTATGGCTACACCTTC
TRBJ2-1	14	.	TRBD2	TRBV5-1	CASSPILLANEQFF	TGCGCCAGCAGCCCCATCTTACTAGCGAATGAGCAGTTCTTC
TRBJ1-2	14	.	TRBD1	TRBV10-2	CASSAGQGDYGYTF	TGCGCCAGCAGTGCCGGACAGGGGGACTATGGCTACACCTTC
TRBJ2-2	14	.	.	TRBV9	CASSWASENGELFF	TGTGCCAGCAGCTGGGCTAGCGAGAACGGGGAGCTGTTTTTT
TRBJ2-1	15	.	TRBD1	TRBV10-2	CASRDRGDPYNEQFF	TGCGCCAGCAGAGACAGGGGTGATCCGTACAATGAGCAGTTCTTC
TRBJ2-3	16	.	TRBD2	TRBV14	CASSQAVGGATDTQYF	TGTGCCAGCAGCCAAGCGGTCGGGGGGGCCACAGATACGCAGTATTTT
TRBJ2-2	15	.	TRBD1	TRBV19	CASSIRNRGAGELFF	TGTGCCAGTAGCATCCGGAACAGGGGGGCCGGGGAGCTGTTTTTT
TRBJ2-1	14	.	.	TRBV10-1	CASSEAGQGNEQFF	TGCGCCAGCAGTGAAGCGGGTCAAGGCAATGAGCAGTTCTTC
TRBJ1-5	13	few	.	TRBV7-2	CASSLDGNQPQHF	TGTGCCAGTTCCTTAGATGGCAATCAGCCCCAGCATTTT
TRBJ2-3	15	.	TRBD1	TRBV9	CASTPGTGLIDTQYF	TGTGCCAGCACCCCCGGGACAGGGTTAATCGATACGCAGTATTTT
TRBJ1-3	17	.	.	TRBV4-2	CASSQDAGAVSGNTIYF	TGTGCCAGCAGCCAAGATGCGGGGGCCGTCTCTGGAAACACCATATATTTT
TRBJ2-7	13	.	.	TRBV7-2	CASRAPNFPWQYF	TGTGCCAGCAGGGCCCCCAATTTCCCGTGGCAGTACTTC
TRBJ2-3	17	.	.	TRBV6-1	CASSDRPDSGSADTQYF	TGTGCCAGCAGTGATAGACCGGACAGTGGGTCGGCAGATACGCAGTATTTT
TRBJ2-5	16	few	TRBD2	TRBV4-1	CASSQALRGALETQYF	TGCGCCAGCAGCCAAGCTCTGCGGGGGGCCTTGGAGACCCAGTACTTC
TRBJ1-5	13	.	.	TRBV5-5	CASRPGYNQPQHF	TGTGCCAGCAGACCGGGGTACAATCAGCCCCAGCATTTT
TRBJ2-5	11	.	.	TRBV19	CASSIMETQYF	TGTGCCAGTAGTATCATGGAGACCCAGTACTTC
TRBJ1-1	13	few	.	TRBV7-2	CASSPIRNTEAFF	TGTGCCAGCAGCCCCATTAGGAACACTGAAGCTTTCTTT
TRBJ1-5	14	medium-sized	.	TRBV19	CASSIGGAHQPQHF	TGTGCCAGTAGTATCGGGGGGGCTCATCAGCCCCAGCATTTT
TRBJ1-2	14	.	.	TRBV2	CASSELRGTYGYTF	TGTGCCAGCAGTGAATTAAGGGGGACCTATGGCTACACCTTC
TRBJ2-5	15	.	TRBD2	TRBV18	CASSPPGLAQETQYF	TGTGCCAGCTCACCTCCGGGACTAGCTCAAGAGACCCAGTACTTC
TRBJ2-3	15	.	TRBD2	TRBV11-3	CASGRLAGEVDTQYF	TGTGCCAGCGGCAGACTAGCGGGAGAGGTAGATACGCAGTATTTT
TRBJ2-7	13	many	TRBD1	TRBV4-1	CASSPRQGYEQYF	TGCGCCAGCAGCCCCAGACAGGGCTACGAGCAGTACTTC
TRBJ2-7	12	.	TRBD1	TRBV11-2	CASTVGGLEQYF	TGTGCCAGCACAGTAGGGGGCCTCGAGCAGTACTTC
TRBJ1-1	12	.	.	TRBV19	CASSMKLTEAFF	TGTGCCAGTAGTATGAAGCTCACTGAAGCTTTCTTT
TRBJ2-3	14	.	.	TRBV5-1	CASSETGSTDTQYF	TGCGCCAGCAGCGAGACAGGATCCACAGATACGCAGTATTTT
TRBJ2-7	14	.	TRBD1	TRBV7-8	CASSLRQGPYEQYF	TGTGCCAGCAGCTTACGACAGGGGCCCTACGAGCAGTACTTC
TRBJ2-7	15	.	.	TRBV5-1	CASSLGTGRGYEQYF	TGCGCCAGCAGCTTGGGAACAGGGAGGGGCTACGAGCAGTACTTC
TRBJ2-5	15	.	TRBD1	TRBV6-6	CASSRAGTEQETQYF	TGTGCCAGCAGTCGCGCCGGGACAGAGCAAGAGACCCAGTACTTC
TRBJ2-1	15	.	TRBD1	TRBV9	CASSVGRGQGNEQFF	TGTGCCAGCAGCGTAGGAAGGGGGCAAGGGAATGAGCAGTTCTTC
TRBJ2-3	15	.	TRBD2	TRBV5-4	CASSLKLAGADTQYF	TGTGCCAGCAGCTTGAAGCTAGCGGGGGCAGATACGCAGTATTTT